These 13 T cell receptor beta chains were all obtained from the same sample, sequenced in a study of vaccination effects on CD4 cells after COVID-19. The data were produced by immunoSEQ multiplex PCR, yet TCRdb's version contains in-frame clones alone and is incomplete. The profile shows 20,000 or so clones, roughly three quarters of them singletons. What these receptors recognize is not known. Antigen-specific CD4+ T cells were expanded (with viral peptide pools) by the ViraFEST assay ahead of sequencing. Isolation of CD4+ T cells took place after 10 days of culture. Previously uninfected by SARS-CoV-2, the vaccine recipients also showed negative nucleocapsid antibodies. Sequencing used CD4+ T cells from PBMCs cultured with HCoV-NL63 spike peptides, obtained before COVID-19 vaccination. The receptors were gathered from a human donor who received a COVID-19 vaccine.

The chain recombines TRBV29-1 with TRBJ2-5; 7 bases agree with TRBD1. Losses at the gene ends were 4 bases for V and 1 base for J; bases not matched to a gene: 6. Per the germline V gene, CDR1 is SQVTM and CDR2 is ANQGSEA. CDR3 size: 14 residues. The CDR3 DNA sequence: TGCAGCGTTGCTTTTCAGGGGGTCCAAGAGACCCAGTACTTC. Residues: CSVAFQGVQETQYF.

This chain links TRBV5-5 with TRBJ1-4; TRBD1 matches 8 bases. Per germline, CDR1 SGHKS and CDR2 YYEKEE (reference sequence). The ends lost 2 bases at V and 8 bases at J; junction bases unmatched: 11. The CDR3 is 16 amino acids. This CDR3 is CASSFSRSGGAEKLFF. The CDR3 DNA follows: TGTGCCAGCAGCTTTTCTCGGTCAGGGGGCGCAGAAAAACTGTTTTTT.

The V and J genes are TRBV5-5 and TRBJ1-5, with D perhaps TRBD1 (5 bases). Trimming left V 0 bases short and J 3 bases short, with 10 bases between. Looked up from germline, CDR1 is SGHKS and CDR2 is YYEKEE (reference sequence). The CDR3 contains 15 residues. CDR3 sequence (DNA): TGTGCCAGCAGCTTGGAGGCGGGGGTCAATCAGCCCCAGCATTTT. Translation: CASSLEAGVNQPQHF.

This clone is a singleton in its sample. The CDR3 sequence: CASSGSWENQETQYF. As DNA, the CDR3 is TGTGCCAGCAGCGGATCTTGGGAAAACCAAGAGACCCAGTACTTC. V usage is TRBV9 and J usage is TRBJ2-5; D gene unclear. The CDR3 sequence is 15 residues long. V gave up 3 bases and J gave up 0 bases, with 12 bases separating them. The V gene's germline CDR1 is SGDLS and CDR2 YYNGEE.

This chain joins TRBV7-2 and TRBJ2-6, with 10 bases aligning to TRBD2. This CDR3 has 17 amino acids. Germline loops: CDR1 SGHTA, CDR2 FQGNSA. V lost 2 bases to trimming and J lost 2 bases; unmatched junction nucleotides: 3. This CDR3 is CASSLRSGRAGANVLTF. CDR3 nucleotides: TGTGCCAGCAGCTTAAGGAGCGGGAGGGCTGGGGCCAACGTCCTGACTTTC.

Details on this clone: An end of the junction differs from the germline gene, which may be a read error. The CDR3 coding sequence is TGTGCCAGCAGCTACTCCGCGGGGGGCCCTGGGGCGCAGTATTTT. The encoded protein is CASSYSAGGPGAQYF. J is TRBJ2-3 and V is TRBV6-2 or TRBV6-3; 8 bases agree with TRBD2. The germline V gene has CDR1 MNHEY and CDR2 SVGEGT. The CDR3 totals 15 residues.

The chain couples TRBV12-5 to TRBJ1-4; the D is unclear. There are 15 residues in the CDR3. V lost 7 bases to trimming and J lost 10 bases, with 22 bases between them. Germline CDR1 and CDR2: LGHNT and FRNRAP. CDR3 nucleotide sequence: TGTGCTAGTGCCCGAGGCGATTGGCCGATTGGAAAACTGTTTTTT. This sequence encodes CASARGDWPIGKLFF.

The DNA for the CDR3 is TGTGCCAGCAGCCCTCCTCGGATGGCAGAGGGCTCCTACAATGAGCAGTTCTTC. Translation gives CASSPPRMAEGSYNEQFF. The chain recombines TRBV5-4 with TRBJ2-1; maybe TRBD2 (5 bases). This CDR3 has 18 amino acids. V shed 4 bases and J shed 0 bases, with 20 bases lying between them. Germline V gene lookup returns CDR1 SGHNT and CDR2 YYREEE (reference sequence).

The V call is TRBV5-6, the J call TRBJ1-3; D uncertain. CDR1 is SGHDT, CDR2 YYEEEE, per germline. Trimming removed 3 bases from V and 3 bases from J, with 4 bases in between. The CDR3 has 12 amino acids. The CDR3 here is CASSSGGNTIYF. CDR3 in DNA: TGTGCCAGCAGCTCAGGTGGAAACACCATATATTTT.

The chain has TRBV6-5 and TRBJ1-4; TRBD1 matches 9 bases. The CDR3 is made up of 14 amino acids. From germline, CDR1 is MNHEY and CDR2 SVGAGI. V dropped 4 bases and J dropped 10; count of bases not matched to a gene: 7. CDR3 in amino acids: CASSSDRGLAKLFF. CDR3 sequence (DNA): TGTGCCAGCAGTTCGGACAGGGGCCTTGCAAAACTGTTTTTT.

The V call is TRBV27, the J call TRBJ2-5; TRBD1 or TRBD2 may be the D gene (5 bases each). From germline, CDR1 is MNHEY and CDR2 SMNVEV (reference sequence). V was trimmed by 8 bases and J by 4 bases, leaving 17 bases between them. The CDR3 covers 14 residues. CDR3 residues: CASGRDREGETQYF. Here the CDR3 DNA reads TGTGCCAGCGGACGGGACCGAGAGGGAGAGACCCAGTACTTC.

This chain connects TRBV18 to TRBJ1-6; D ambiguous. V dropped 1 base and J dropped 0 bases, with 7 bases sitting between them. The CDR3 has 16 residues. Germline V CDR1 and CDR2: KGHSH, LQKENI. The CDR3, as DNA: TGTGCCAGCTCACCACAGGCAAGCTCCTATAATTCACCCCTCCACTTT. Translated, it gives CASSPQASSYNSPLHF.

V is TRBV11-2 and J is TRBJ1-3, with no clear D. The CDR3 totals 15 residues. Germline V gives CDR1 SGHAT, CDR2 FQNNGV. Trimming took 1 base from V and 0 from J, leaving 7 bases between them. The CDR3 DNA reads as TGTGCCAGCAGCTTAGGGGAGAGCTCTGGAAACACCATATATTTT. Translated, it gives CASSLGESSGNTIYF. Looking up the rest from reference TRBV11-2 and TRBJ1-3 gives the full variable domain: EAGVAQSPRYKIIEKRQSVAFWCNPISGHATLYWYQQILGQGPKLLIQFQNNGVVDDSQLPKDRFSAERLKGVDSTLKIQPAKLEDSAVYLCASSLGESSGNTIYFGEGSWLTVV.